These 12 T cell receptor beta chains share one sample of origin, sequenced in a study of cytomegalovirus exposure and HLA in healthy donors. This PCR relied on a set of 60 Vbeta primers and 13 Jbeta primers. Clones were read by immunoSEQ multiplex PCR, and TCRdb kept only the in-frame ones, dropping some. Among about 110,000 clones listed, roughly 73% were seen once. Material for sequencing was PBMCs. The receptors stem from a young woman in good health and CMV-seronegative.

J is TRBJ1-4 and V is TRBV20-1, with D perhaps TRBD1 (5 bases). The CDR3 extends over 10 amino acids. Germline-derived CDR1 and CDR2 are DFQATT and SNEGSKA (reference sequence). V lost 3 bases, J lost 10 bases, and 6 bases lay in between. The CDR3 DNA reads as TGCAGTGCTAGTAGGGGAAAACTGTTTTTT. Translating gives CSASRGKLFF.

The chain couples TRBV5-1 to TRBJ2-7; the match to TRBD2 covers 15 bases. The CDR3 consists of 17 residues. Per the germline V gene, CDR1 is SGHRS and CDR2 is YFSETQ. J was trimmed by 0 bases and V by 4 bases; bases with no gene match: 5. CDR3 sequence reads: CASSGGLAGGNSYEQYF. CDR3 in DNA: TGCGCCAGCAGCGGCGGACTAGCGGGAGGGAACTCCTACGAGCAGTACTTC.

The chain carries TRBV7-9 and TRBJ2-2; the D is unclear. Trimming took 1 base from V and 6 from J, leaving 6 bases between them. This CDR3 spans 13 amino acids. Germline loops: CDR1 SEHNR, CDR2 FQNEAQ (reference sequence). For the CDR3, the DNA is TGTGCCAGCAGCTTAGGCCCGGCCGGGGAGCTGTTTTTT. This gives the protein CASSLGPAGELFF.

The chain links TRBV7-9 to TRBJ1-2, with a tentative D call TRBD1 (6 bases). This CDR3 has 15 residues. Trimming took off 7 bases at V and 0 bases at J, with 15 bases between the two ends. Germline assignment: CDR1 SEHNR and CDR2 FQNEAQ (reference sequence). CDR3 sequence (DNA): TGTGCCAGCAATCTAGAACAGGGAACTAACTATGGCTACACCTTC. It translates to CASNLEQGTNYGYTF.

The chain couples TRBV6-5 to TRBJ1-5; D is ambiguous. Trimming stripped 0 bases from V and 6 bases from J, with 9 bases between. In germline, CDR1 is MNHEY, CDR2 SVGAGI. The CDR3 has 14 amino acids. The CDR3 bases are TGTGCCAGCAGTTACTCTGGGTGGAGTCAGCCCCAGCATTTT. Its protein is CASSYSGWSQPQHF.

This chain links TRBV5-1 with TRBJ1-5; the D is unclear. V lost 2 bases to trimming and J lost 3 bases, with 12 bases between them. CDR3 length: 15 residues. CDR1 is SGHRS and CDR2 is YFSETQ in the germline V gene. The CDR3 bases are TGCGCCAGCAGCTTTGACGCCGGGAACAATCAGCCCCAGCATTTT. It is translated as CASSFDAGNNQPQHF. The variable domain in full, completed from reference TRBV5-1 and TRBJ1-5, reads KAGVTQTPRYLIKTRGQQVTLSCSPISGHRSVSWYQQTPGQGLQFLFEYFSETQRNKGNFPGRFSGRQFSNSRSEMNVSTLELGDSALYLCASSFDAGNNQPQHFGDGTRLSIL.

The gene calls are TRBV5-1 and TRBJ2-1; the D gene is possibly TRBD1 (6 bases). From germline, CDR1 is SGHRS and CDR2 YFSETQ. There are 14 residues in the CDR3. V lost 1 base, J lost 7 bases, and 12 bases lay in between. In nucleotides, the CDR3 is TGCGCCAGCAGCTTGAACAGGGTCGAAAATGAGCAGTTCTTC. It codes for CASSLNRVENEQFF.

The CDR3 nucleotides read TGCGCCAGCAGCCAAGATCGGGGGGGAGCTCAGCCCCAGCATTTT. Its protein product is CASSQDRGGAQPQHF. The chain uses TRBV4-1 and TRBJ1-5; TRBD1 might be the D (5 bases). The V end lost 0 bases, the J end lost 6 bases, and 12 bases lay between the germline ends. Germline lookup yields CDR1 MGHRA and CDR2 YSYEKL. There are 15 residues in the CDR3.

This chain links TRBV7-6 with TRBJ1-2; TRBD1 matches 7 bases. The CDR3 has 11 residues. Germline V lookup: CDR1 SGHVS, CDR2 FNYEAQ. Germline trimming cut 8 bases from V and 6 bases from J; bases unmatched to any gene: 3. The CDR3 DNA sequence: TGTGCCAGCTCTACAGGGGATGGCTACACCTTC. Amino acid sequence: CASSTGDGYTF.

The CDR3: CATSSGTPLRGNQPQHF. The CDR3 nucleotides read TGTGCCACCAGCAGCGGGACTCCACTTCGGGGCAATCAGCCCCAGCATTTT. This rearrangement joins TRBV15 to TRBJ1-5, with D perhaps TRBD1 (5 bases). The V and J ends lost 3 bases and 2 bases respectively, with 17 bases between them. Germline V lookup: CDR1 LNHNV, CDR2 YYDKDF (reference sequence). The CDR3 loop spans 17 amino acids.

CDR3 nucleotides: TGTGCCATCAGTGAGTCGCTAGGACTTCAAGAGACCCAGTACTTC. Its translation is CAISESLGLQETQYF. The chain carries TRBV10-3 and TRBJ2-5, with D perhaps TRBD2 (5 bases). Trimming pared 0 bases from V and 2 bases from J, leaving 10 bases between. The germline CDR1 and CDR2 sequences are ENHRY and SYGVKD. The CDR3 consists of 15 residues.

The CDR3 spells CASSHLGTSGEAKAQYF. The CDR3 nucleotides read TGTGCCAGCAGCCACCTGGGGACTAGCGGGGAGGCAAAGGCCCAGTACTTC. The rearrangement joins TRBV2 to TRBJ2-5; 13 bases match TRBD2. The CDR3 has 17 residues. Germline values: CDR1 SNHLY, CDR2 FYNNEI. Trimming took 6 bases from V and 9 from J; bases not matched to a gene: 16.